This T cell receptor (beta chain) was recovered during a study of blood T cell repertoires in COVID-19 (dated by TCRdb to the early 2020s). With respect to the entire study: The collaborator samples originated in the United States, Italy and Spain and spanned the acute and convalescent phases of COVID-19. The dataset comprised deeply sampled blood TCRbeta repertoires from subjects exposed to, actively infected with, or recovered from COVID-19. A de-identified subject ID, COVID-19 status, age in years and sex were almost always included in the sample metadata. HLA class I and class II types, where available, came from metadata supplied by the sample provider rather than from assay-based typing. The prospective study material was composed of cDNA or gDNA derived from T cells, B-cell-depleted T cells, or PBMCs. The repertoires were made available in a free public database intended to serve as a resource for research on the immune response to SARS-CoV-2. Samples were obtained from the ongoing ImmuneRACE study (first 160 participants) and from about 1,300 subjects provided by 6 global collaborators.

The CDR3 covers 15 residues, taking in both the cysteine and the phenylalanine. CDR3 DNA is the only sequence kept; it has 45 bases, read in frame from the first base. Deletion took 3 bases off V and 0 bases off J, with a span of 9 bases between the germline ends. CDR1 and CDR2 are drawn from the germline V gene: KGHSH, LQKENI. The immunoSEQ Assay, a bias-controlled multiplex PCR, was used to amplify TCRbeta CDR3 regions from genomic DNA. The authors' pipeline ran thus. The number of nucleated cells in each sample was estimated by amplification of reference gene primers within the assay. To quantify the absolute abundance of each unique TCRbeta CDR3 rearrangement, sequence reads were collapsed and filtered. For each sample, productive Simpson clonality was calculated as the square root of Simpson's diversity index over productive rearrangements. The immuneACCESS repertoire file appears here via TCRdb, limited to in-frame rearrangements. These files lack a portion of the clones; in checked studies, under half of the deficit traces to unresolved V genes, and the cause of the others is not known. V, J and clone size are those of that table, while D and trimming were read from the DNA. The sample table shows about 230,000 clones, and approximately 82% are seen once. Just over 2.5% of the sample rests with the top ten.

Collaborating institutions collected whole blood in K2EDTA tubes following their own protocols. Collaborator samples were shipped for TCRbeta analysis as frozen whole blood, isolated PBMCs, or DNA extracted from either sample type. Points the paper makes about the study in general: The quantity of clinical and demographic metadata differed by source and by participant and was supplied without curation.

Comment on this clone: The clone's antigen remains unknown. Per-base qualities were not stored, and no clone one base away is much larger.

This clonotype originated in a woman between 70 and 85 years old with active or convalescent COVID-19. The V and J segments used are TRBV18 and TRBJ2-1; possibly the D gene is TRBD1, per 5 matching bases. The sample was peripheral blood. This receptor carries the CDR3 CASSPGQTSYNEQFF. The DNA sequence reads TGTGCCAGCTCACCGGGGCAGACCTCCTACAATGAGCAGTTCTTC.